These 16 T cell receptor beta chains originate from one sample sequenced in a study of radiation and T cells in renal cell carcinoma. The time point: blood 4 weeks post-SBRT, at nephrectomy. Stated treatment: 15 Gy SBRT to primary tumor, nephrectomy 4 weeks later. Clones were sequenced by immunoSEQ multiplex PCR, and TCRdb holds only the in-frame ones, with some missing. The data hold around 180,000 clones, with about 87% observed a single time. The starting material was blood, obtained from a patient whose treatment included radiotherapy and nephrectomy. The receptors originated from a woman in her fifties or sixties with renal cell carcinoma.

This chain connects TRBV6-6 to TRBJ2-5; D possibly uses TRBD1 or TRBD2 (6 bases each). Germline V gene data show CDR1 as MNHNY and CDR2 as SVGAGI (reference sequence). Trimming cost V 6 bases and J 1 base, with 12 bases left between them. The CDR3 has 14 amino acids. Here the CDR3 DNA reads TGTGCCAGCAGCGGGGGACACCTCCAAGAGACCCAGTACTTC. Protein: CASSGGHLQETQYF.

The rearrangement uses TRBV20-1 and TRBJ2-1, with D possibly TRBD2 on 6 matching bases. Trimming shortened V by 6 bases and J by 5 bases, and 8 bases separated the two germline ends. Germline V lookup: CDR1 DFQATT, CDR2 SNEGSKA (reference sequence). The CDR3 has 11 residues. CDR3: CSAGLHNEQFF. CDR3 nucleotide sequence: TGCAGTGCCGGACTACACAATGAGCAGTTCTTC.

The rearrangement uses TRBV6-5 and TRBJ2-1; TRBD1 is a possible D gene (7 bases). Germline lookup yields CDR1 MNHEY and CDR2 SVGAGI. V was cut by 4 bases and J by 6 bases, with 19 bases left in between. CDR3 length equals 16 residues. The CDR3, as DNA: TGTGCCAGCAGTTCACATTGGCAGGGGGACTTCAATGAGCAGTTCTTC. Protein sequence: CASSSHWQGDFNEQFF.

CDR3 amino acids: CASSSGTSGTYEQYF. Here the CDR3 DNA reads TGTGCCAGCAGTTCCGGGACTAGCGGAACCTACGAGCAGTACTTC. This chain connects TRBV6-6 to TRBJ2-7; 11 bases match TRBD2. Germline-derived CDR1 and CDR2 are MNHNY and SVGAGI (reference sequence). The J segment lost 2 bases and the V segment lost 4 bases, leaving 4 bases of the junction unmatched. The CDR3 loop spans 15 amino acids.

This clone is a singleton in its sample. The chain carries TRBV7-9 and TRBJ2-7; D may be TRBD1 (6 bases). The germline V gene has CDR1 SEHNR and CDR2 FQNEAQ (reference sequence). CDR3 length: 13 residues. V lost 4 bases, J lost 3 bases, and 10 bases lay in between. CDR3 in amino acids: CASSSEGVYEQYF. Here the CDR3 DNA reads TGTGCCAGCAGCTCTGAGGGGGTCTACGAGCAGTACTTC.

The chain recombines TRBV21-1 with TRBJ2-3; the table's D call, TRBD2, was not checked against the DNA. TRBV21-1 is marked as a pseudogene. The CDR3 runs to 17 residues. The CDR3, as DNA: TGTGCCAGCAGCAAATACCGGGACTCTCAAATCTCCGATACGCAGTATTTT. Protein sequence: CASSKYRDSQISDTQYF.

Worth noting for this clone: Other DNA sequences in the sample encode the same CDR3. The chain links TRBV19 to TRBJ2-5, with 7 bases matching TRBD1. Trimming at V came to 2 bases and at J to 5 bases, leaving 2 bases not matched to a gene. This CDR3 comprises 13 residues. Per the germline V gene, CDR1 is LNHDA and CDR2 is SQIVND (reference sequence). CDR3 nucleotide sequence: TGTGCCAGTAGTATAACAGGGGAGGAGACCCAGTACTTC. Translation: CASSITGEETQYF.

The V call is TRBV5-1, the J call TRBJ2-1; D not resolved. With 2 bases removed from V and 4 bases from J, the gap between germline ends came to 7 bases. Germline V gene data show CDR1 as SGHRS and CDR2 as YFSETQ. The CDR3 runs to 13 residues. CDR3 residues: CASSFNGYNEQFF. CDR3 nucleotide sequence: TGCGCCAGCAGCTTCAATGGTTACAATGAGCAGTTCTTC.

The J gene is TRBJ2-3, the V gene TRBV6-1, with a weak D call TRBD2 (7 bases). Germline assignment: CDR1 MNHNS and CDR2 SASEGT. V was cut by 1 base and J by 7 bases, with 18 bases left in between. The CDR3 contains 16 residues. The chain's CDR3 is CASSEVGRGVTNTQYF. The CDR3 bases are TGTGCCAGCAGTGAAGTGGGGAGGGGGGTCACTAATACGCAGTATTTT.

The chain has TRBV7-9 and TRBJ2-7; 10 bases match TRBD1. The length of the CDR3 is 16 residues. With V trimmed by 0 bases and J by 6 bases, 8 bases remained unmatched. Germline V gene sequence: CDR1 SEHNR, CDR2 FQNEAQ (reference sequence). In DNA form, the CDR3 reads TGTGCCAGCAGCTTAGCATGGACAGGGGGAGGTAGCGAGCAGTACTTC. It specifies CASSLAWTGGGSEQYF. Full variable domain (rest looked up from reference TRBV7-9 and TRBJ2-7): DTGVSQNPRHKITKRGQNVTFRCDPISEHNRLYWYRQTLGQGPEFLTYFQNEAQLEKSRLLSDRFSAERPKGSFSTLEIQRTEQGDSAMYLCASSLAWTGGGSEQYFGPGTRLTVT.

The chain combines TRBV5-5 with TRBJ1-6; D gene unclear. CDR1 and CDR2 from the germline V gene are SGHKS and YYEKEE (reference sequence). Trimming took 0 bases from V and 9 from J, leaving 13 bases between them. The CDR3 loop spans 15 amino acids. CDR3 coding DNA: TGTGCCAGCAGCTTGGCGTTGGGAGTTGGTTCACCCCTCCACTTT. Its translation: CASSLALGVGSPLHF.

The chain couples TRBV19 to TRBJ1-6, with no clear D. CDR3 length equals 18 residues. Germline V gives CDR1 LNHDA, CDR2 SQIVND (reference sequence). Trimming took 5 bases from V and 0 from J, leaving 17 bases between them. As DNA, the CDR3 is TGTGCCAGTAGTGGCCAGCGGAGTATGAGCTCCTATAATTCACCCCTCCACTTT. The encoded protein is CASSGQRSMSSYNSPLHF.

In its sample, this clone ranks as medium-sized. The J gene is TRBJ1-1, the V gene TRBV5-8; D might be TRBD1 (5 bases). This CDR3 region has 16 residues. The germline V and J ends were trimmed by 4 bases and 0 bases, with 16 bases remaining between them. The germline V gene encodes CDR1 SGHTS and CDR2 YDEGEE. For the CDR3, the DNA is TGTGCCAGCAGCCCTTCCTCGACAGAAGTGAACACTGAAGCTTTCTTT. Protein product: CASSPSSTEVNTEAFF.

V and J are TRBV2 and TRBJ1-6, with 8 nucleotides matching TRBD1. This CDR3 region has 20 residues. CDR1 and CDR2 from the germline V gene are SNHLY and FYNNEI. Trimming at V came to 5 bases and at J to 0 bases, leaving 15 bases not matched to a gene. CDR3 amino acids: CASSSSRTGILSSYNSPLHF. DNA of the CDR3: TGTGCCAGCAGTTCTTCTAGGACAGGGATCTTAAGCTCCTATAATTCACCCCTCCACTTT.

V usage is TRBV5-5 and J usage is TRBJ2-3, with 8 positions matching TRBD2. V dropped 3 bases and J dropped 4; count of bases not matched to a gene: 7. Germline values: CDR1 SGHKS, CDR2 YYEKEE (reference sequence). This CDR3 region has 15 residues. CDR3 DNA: TGTGCCAGCAGCTACCTGAGGACTAGCCCAGATACGCAGTATTTT. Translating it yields CASSYLRTSPDTQYF.

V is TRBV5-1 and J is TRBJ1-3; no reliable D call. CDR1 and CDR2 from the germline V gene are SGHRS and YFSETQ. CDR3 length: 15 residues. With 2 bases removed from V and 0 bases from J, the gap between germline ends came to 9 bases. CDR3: CASSLGRSSGNTIYF. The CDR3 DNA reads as TGCGCCAGCAGCTTAGGTCGTTCCTCTGGAAACACCATATATTTT.